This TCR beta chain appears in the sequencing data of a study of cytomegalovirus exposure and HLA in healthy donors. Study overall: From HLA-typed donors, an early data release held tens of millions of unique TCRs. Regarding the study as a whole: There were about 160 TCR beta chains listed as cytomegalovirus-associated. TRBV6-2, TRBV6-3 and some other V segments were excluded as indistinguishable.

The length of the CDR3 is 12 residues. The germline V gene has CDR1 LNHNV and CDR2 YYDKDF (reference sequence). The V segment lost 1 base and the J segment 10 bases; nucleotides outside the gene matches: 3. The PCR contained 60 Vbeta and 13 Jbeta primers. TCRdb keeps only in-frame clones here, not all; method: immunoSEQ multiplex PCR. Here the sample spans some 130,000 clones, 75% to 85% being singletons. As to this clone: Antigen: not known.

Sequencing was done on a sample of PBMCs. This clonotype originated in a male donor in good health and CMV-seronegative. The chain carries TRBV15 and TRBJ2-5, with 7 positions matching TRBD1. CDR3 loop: CATSRAGQVQYF. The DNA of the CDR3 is TGTGCCACCAGCAGAGCCGGACAGGTCCAGTACTTC. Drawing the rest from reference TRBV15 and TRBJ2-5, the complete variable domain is DAMVIQNPRYQVTQFGKPVTLSCSQTLNHNVMYWYQQKSSQAPKLLFHYYDKDFNNEADTPDNFQSRRPNTSFCFLDIRSPGLGDTAMYLCATSRAGQVQYFGPGTRLLVL.